This passage covers 21 T cell receptor beta chains from one sample sequenced in a study of blood T cell repertoires in COVID-19. Here immunoSEQ multiplex PCR was the method, and the copy in TCRdb shows in-frame clones only, minus some. The sample comprises around 72,000 clones, roughly 86% of which are singletons, and 5% to 8% rests with the top ten. The sample was peripheral blood. The source is a woman aged 50 to 65 with acute or convalescent COVID-19.

The chain has TRBV7-9 and TRBJ1-3; 7 bases fit TRBD1. The V gene's germline CDR1 is SEHNR and CDR2 FQNEAQ (reference sequence). Trimming at V came to 7 bases and at J to 4 bases, leaving 13 bases not matched to a gene. There are 16 residues in the CDR3. In DNA, the CDR3 is TGTGCCAGCAAAACCGACCTAGACAGGGCGGGAAACACCATATATTTT. Translated, it gives CASKTDLDRAGNTIYF.

As DNA, the CDR3 is TGTGCCAGCAGCTTTTCCAGGGGAGAATCGGGTGGCTACACCTTC. Translating gives CASSFSRGESGGYTF. This chain links TRBV5-6 with TRBJ1-2; TRBD1 might be the D (6 bases). The germline V gene encodes CDR1 SGHDT and CDR2 YYEEEE. Trimming cost V 2 bases and J 7 bases, with 18 bases left between them. CDR3 size: 15 residues.

The count of this clone is one. The rearrangement links TRBV5-1 to TRBJ1-3; no firm D call. With 4 bases removed from V and 7 bases from J, the gap between germline ends came to 21 bases. The CDR3 length is 16 residues. Germline V gives CDR1 SGHRS, CDR2 YFSETQ. The CDR3 DNA reads as TGCGCCAGCAGCGTAGCGTGGGGTGCTGCGGGGAACACCATATATTTT. Amino acids: CASSVAWGAAGNTIYF. Supplemented by reference TRBV5-1 and TRBJ1-3, the full variable domain reads KAGVTQTPRYLIKTRGQQVTLSCSPISGHRSVSWYQQTPGQGLQFLFEYFSETQRNKGNFPGRFSGRQFSNSRSEMNVSTLELGDSALYLCASSVAWGAAGNTIYFGEGSWLTVV.

This sequence joins TRBV7-9 and TRBJ2-2; D is undetermined. There are 14 residues in the CDR3. Germline V gives CDR1 SEHNR, CDR2 FQNEAQ (reference sequence). The germline V and J ends were trimmed by 2 bases and 1 base, with 5 bases remaining between them. CDR3 sequence reads: CASSLTGNTGELFF. As DNA, the CDR3 is TGTGCCAGCAGCTTAACGGGGAACACCGGGGAGCTGTTTTTT.

The chain has TRBV19 and TRBJ1-2; possible D gene TRBD1, 5 bases. This CDR3 is 15 amino acids long. The V end lost 1 base, the J end lost 5 bases, and 14 bases lay between the germline ends. CDR1 LNHDA and CDR2 SQIVND come from the germline V gene (reference sequence). The CDR3 DNA sequence: TGTGCCAGTAGTATAGTGGGGCGCATCACGTATGGCTACACCTTC. It yields the protein CASSIVGRITYGYTF.

The chain uses TRBV6-5 and TRBJ2-1; 12 bases are shared with TRBD1. The CDR3 contains 12 residues. From germline, CDR1 is MNHEY and CDR2 SVGAGI. The V and J ends lost 8 bases and 10 bases, in that order; junction bases with no gene match: 3. Written as DNA, the CDR3 is TGTGCCAGCGGGGACAGGGGGCGGGAGCAGTTCTTC. Amino acid sequence: CASGDRGREQFF.

The chain employs TRBV10-2 and TRBJ2-3, with TRBD1 as a possible D gene (5 bases). The CDR3 has 14 amino acids. V gave up 6 bases and J gave up 1 base, with 11 bases separating them. CDR1 WSHSY and CDR2 SAAADI come from the germline V gene. This chain's CDR3 is CASSRQRGTDTQYF. The CDR3 region has the DNA TGCGCCAGCAGCCGACAGAGAGGCACAGATACGCAGTATTTT.

V and J are TRBV6-2 or TRBV6-3 and TRBJ2-3; D gene ambiguous. The V gene's germline CDR1 is MNHEY and CDR2 SVGEGT. V lost 4 bases and J lost 1, with 12 bases in between. This CDR3 has 15 residues. In DNA form, the CDR3 reads TGTGCCAGCAGTTTCGGCGGTCTTGGCACAGATACGCAGTATTTT. Translation gives CASSFGGLGTDTQYF.

The chain has TRBV7-2 and TRBJ1-1, with a possible D match to TRBD1 (5 bases). The length of the CDR3 is 14 residues. The ends were cut back, 4 bases at V and 1 base at J, with 10 bases in the middle. From germline, CDR1 is SGHTA and CDR2 FQGNSA. CDR3 in amino acids: CASSSYTGNTEAFF. As DNA, the CDR3 is TGTGCCAGCAGCTCATATACAGGGAACACTGAAGCTTTCTTT.

V usage is TRBV5-4 and J usage is TRBJ2-1; 14 bases are shared with TRBD2. The length of the CDR3 is 16 residues. V was clipped by 0 bases and J by 6 bases; unmatched bases: 2. Germline loops: CDR1 SGHNT, CDR2 YYREEE (reference sequence). The CDR3 spells CASSLVGLAGGNEQFF. DNA for the CDR3: TGTGCCAGCAGCTTGGTAGGACTAGCGGGGGGCAATGAGCAGTTCTTC. The full variable domain, rest sourced from reference TRBV5-4 and TRBJ2-1, is ETGVTQSPTHLIKTRGQQVTLRCSSQSGHNTVSWYQQALGQGPQFIFQYYREEENGRGNFPPRFSGLQFPNYSSELNVNALELDDSALYLCASSLVGLAGGNEQFFGPGTRLTVL.

The V and J genes are TRBV6-5 and TRBJ1-1, with a weak D call TRBD1 (5 bases). V lost 6 bases and J lost 3, with 14 bases in between. In germline, CDR1 is MNHEY, CDR2 SVGAGI. This CDR3 has 14 amino acids. The CDR3 here is CASSGGLRHTEAFF. The CDR3 region has the DNA TGTGCCAGCAGCGGGGGTCTAAGACACACTGAAGCTTTCTTT.

The rearrangement uses TRBV20-1 and TRBJ1-5; 7 bases fit TRBD1. Per germline, CDR1 DFQATT and CDR2 SNEGSKA (reference sequence). The CDR3 has 17 residues. The J segment lost 1 base and the V segment lost 3 bases, leaving 12 bases of the junction unmatched. The DNA of the CDR3 is TGCAGTGCTAGTAGTCGAGGGGGCACTACCAGCAATCAGCCCCAGCATTTT. It is translated as CSASSRGGTTSNQPQHF.

The chain has TRBV7-9 and TRBJ2-5; 10 nucleotides align to TRBD1. Germline V gene lookup returns CDR1 SEHNR and CDR2 FQNEAQ (reference sequence). The trim removed 1 base at V and 1 base at J, leaving 3 bases unmatched. The length of the CDR3 is 16 residues. The CDR3 nucleotides read TGTGCCAGCAGCTTAGGGACAGGGGGGTCCCAAGAGACCCAGTACTTC. Translated, it gives CASSLGTGGSQETQYF.

The chain links TRBV7-9 to TRBJ2-1; D is possibly TRBD2 (6 bases). CDR1 SEHNR and CDR2 FQNEAQ come from the germline V gene (reference sequence). CDR3 length equals 14 residues. Trimming stripped 5 bases from V and 10 bases from J, with 18 bases between. Written as DNA, the CDR3 is TGTGCCAGCAGCCGCCGGGGAGCGGGCGCCGAGCAGTTCTTC. As protein: CASSRRGAGAEQFF. Supplemented by reference TRBV7-9 and TRBJ2-1, the full variable domain reads DTGVSQNPRHKITKRGQNVTFRCDPISEHNRLYWYRQTLGQGPEFLTYFQNEAQLEKSRLLSDRFSAERPKGSFSTLEIQRTEQGDSAMYLCASSRRGAGAEQFFGPGTRLTVL.

V and J are TRBV7-2 and TRBJ2-1; 10 nucleotides match TRBD2. V was clipped by 4 bases and J by 3 bases; unmatched bases: 3. The CDR3 contains 15 residues. CDR1 and CDR2 from the germline V gene are SGHTA and FQGNSA. The CDR3 bases are TGTGCCAGCAGCTACCGGACTAGCGGCTACAATGAGCAGTTCTTC. Its protein product is CASSYRTSGYNEQFF.

V usage is TRBV19 and J usage is TRBJ1-2, with 7 bases aligning to TRBD1. CDR1 is LNHDA, CDR2 SQIVND, per germline (reference sequence). CDR3 length: 12 residues. V trimming: 6 bases; J trimming: 4 bases; junction bases outside the gene matches: 2. The CDR3 loop reads CASSDRVYGYTF. DNA of the CDR3: TGTGCCAGTAGCGACAGGGTCTATGGCTACACCTTC.

This clone was seen a single time. V is TRBV9 and J is TRBJ2-3; D might be TRBD1 (5 bases). Germline V CDR1 and CDR2: SGDLS, YYNGEE. This CDR3 region has 15 residues. The V gene lost 2 bases and the J gene lost 3 bases, with 13 bases spanning the gap. The CDR3 loop reads CASSVGHQGTDTQYF. Here the CDR3 DNA reads TGTGCCAGCAGCGTTGGTCACCAGGGAACAGATACGCAGTATTTT.

The chain links TRBV12-3 or TRBV12-4 to TRBJ2-1; TRBD1 might be the D (6 bases). V was shortened by 5 bases and J by 8 bases, with 13 bases between the two germline ends. The CDR3 contains 13 residues. CDR3: CASSPHREDEQFF. The CDR3 coding sequence is TGTGCCAGCAGTCCTCACAGGGAAGATGAGCAGTTCTTC.

This sequence joins TRBV27 and TRBJ2-7; D may be TRBD1 (5 bases). Germline V gene sequence: CDR1 MNHEY, CDR2 SMNVEV (reference sequence). V was shortened by 6 bases and J by 0 bases, with 18 bases between the two germline ends. The length of the CDR3 is 16 residues. The CDR3 DNA reads as TGTGCCAGCAGGGCACAGGAGTATCGAAACTCCTACGAGCAGTACTTC. The encoded protein is CASRAQEYRNSYEQYF.

V usage is TRBV15 and J usage is TRBJ1-4, with a tentative D call TRBD1 (6 bases). CDR3 length equals 15 residues. Germline lookup yields CDR1 LNHNV and CDR2 YYDKDF (reference sequence). The V end was cut by 3 bases, the J end by 9 bases, with 17 bases between. This chain's CDR3 is CATSRPGQSSQKLFF. The CDR3 nucleotides are TGTGCCACCAGCAGGCCGGGACAATCATCCCAAAAACTGTTTTTT.

This clone was counted only a few times. The chain couples TRBV20-1 to TRBJ1-6; D call uncertain. The CDR3 length is 15 residues. Trimming took 3 bases from V and 6 from J, leaving 15 bases between them. In germline, CDR1 is DFQATT, CDR2 SNEGSKA (reference sequence). Here the CDR3 reads CSASLGGSGNSPLHF. CDR3 nucleotides: TGCAGTGCTAGTCTTGGAGGGAGCGGTAATTCACCCCTCCACTTT.